Detailed here is one T cell receptor beta chain. This sample is part of a study of CD8 T cells in Susac syndrome. Random hexamers were used to reverse transcribe the RNA input (0.5 to 1 ug). A multiplex approach, immunoSEQ multiplex PCR, amplified TCR beta CDR3 across 54 Vbeta and 13 Jbeta. MiXCR, run by TCRdb on the immunoSEQ multiplex PCR reads, gives a single entry per CDR3 protein. The sample consists of about 300,000 distinct CDR3 sequences, approximately 90% of them appearing once. In blood CD8+ and CD4+ T cells, TCR beta underwent sequencing. Relapsing-remitting disease, either stable or active, was present in the treatment-naive patients who were the multiple sclerosis controls. Negative isolation was applied to CD8+ and CD4+ T cells, and FACS enrichment was applied to TEMRA cells. The sample taken for sequencing was CD8+ T cells from PBMCs. This receptor was taken from a human donor with multiple sclerosis.

The CDR3 loop reads CASTEKAGGRRNEQFF. CDR3 nucleotide sequence: TGTGCCAGCACCGAGAAAGCGGGGGGAAGGAGGAATGAGCAGTTCTTC. The genes are TRBV6-2 or TRBV6-3 and TRBJ2-1; 9 bases are a match to TRBD2. Germline-derived CDR1 and CDR2 are MNHEY and SVGEGT. This CDR3 has 16 amino acids. Trimming took 7 bases from V and 7 from J; bases not matched to a gene: 14.